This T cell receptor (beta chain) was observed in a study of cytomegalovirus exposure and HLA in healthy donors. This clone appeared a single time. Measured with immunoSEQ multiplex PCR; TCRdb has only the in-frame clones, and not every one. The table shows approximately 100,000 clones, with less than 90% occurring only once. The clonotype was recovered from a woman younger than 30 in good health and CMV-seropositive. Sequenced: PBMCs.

The CDR3 sequence is CASSTLTWTSGANEQFF. The CDR3 DNA reads TGTGCCAGCAGCACCCTGACATGGACTAGCGGGGCTAATGAGCAGTTCTTC. The chain combines TRBV7-9 with TRBJ2-1; the match to TRBD2 covers 12 bases. The CDR3 has 17 residues. Germline loops: CDR1 SEHNR, CDR2 FQNEAQ (reference sequence). J was trimmed by 7 bases and V by 5 bases; bases with no gene match: 12.